These 32 T cell receptor beta chains originate from one sample sequenced in a study of cytomegalovirus exposure and HLA in healthy donors. This table comes from immunoSEQ multiplex PCR, and its TCRdb copy is limited to in-frame clones, with some not included. This sample has 150,000 to 250,000 clones, with about three quarters found just once. Sequenced material: PBMCs. The origin of the receptors is a woman aged 25 to 45 in good health and CMV-seronegative.

The chain is built from TRBV27 and TRBJ2-2; perhaps TRBD1 as D (5 bases). V was pared by 3 bases and J by 3 bases, with 8 bases between. The CDR3 length is 14 residues. Per the germline V gene, CDR1 is MNHEY and CDR2 is SMNVEV (reference sequence). CDR3 in DNA: TGTGCCAGCAGTTTTGACAGTTACACCGGGGAGCTGTTTTTT. Amino acid sequence: CASSFDSYTGELFF.

The rearrangement uses TRBV5-1 and TRBJ2-1; 7 nucleotides line up with TRBD1. Germline V gene sequence: CDR1 SGHRS, CDR2 YFSETQ. Trimming cost V 4 bases and J 7 bases; bases outside gene matches: 8. The CDR3 loop spans 14 amino acids. The CDR3 region is CASSNTGVGNEQFF. CDR3 DNA: TGCGCCAGCAGCAACACAGGGGTGGGGAATGAGCAGTTCTTC.

The J gene is TRBJ1-2, the V gene TRBV5-4, with 7 nucleotides matching TRBD1. There are 14 residues in the CDR3. Looked up from germline, CDR1 is SGHNT and CDR2 is YYREEE (reference sequence). Trimming took 0 bases from V and 8 from J; bases not matched to a gene: 7. The CDR3 DNA reads as TGTGCCAGCAGCTTGGGACAGGGATCAACCGGCTACACCTTC. Protein sequence: CASSLGQGSTGYTF.

The genes are TRBV27 and TRBJ1-2; no definite D call. Germline CDR1 is MNHEY and CDR2 is SMNVEV (reference sequence). The CDR3 totals 13 residues. Trimming pared 8 bases from V and 2 bases from J, leaving 12 bases between. The CDR3 bases are TGTGCCAGCGCCCGGACGGGGAACTATGGCTACACCTTC. Protein sequence: CASARTGNYGYTF.

The CDR3 sequence: CASSLAGQGQTEAFF. The CDR3 region has the DNA TGCGCCAGCAGCTTGGCCGGACAGGGGCAAACTGAAGCTTTCTTT. The chain links TRBV5-1 to TRBJ1-1; 9 bases agree with TRBD1. The trim removed 0 bases at V and 5 bases at J, leaving 5 bases unmatched. Germline V lookup: CDR1 SGHRS, CDR2 YFSETQ. This CDR3 comprises 15 residues.

This clone appeared a few times. J is TRBJ2-3 and V is TRBV5-1; 8 nucleotides line up with TRBD2. The ends lost 4 bases at V and 4 bases at J; junction bases unmatched: 5. Germline-derived CDR1 and CDR2 are SGHRS and YFSETQ. This CDR3 has 14 residues. The CDR3 nucleotides read TGCGCCAGCAGCCCGGGGGGGTACCCAGATACGCAGTATTTT. This codes for CASSPGGYPDTQYF.

The J gene is TRBJ2-3, the V gene TRBV7-7; D might be TRBD1 (6 bases). The CDR3 spans 15 residues. V was clipped by 2 bases and J by 1 base, with 10 bases between them. Germline V CDR1 and CDR2: SSHAT, FNYEAQ (reference sequence). CDR3 residues: CASSLMGHGTDTQYF. The CDR3 region has the DNA TGTGCCAGCAGCTTAATGGGACACGGCACAGATACGCAGTATTTT.

The J gene is TRBJ2-7, the V gene TRBV30, with D unclear. The germline gives CDR1 GTSNPN, CDR2 SVGIG (reference sequence). The V end was cut by 8 bases, the J end by 1 base, with 15 bases between. The CDR3 extends over 13 amino acids. This CDR3 reads CAGRGTVSYEQYF. CDR3 DNA sequence: TGTGCCGGCCGAGGAACCGTATCCTACGAGCAGTACTTC.

The chain is built from TRBV27 and TRBJ2-6; D is undetermined. V gave up 3 bases and J gave up 4 bases, with 4 bases separating them. There are 13 residues in the CDR3. CDR1 and CDR2 (germline): MNHEY, SMNVEV (reference sequence). The DNA of the CDR3 is TGTGCCAGCAGTTTCTCCGGGGCCAACGTCCTGACTTTC. Amino acids: CASSFSGANVLTF.

V gene TRBV7-6 combines with J gene TRBJ1-1; a weak D match, TRBD1 (5 bases). V dropped 5 bases and J dropped 1 base, with 14 bases sitting between them. The CDR3 sequence is 15 residues long. Germline assignment: CDR1 SGHVS and CDR2 FNYEAQ. The CDR3 coding sequence is TGTGCCAGCAGCCAAAACTTAGACAGGAACACTGAAGCTTTCTTT. Encoded protein: CASSQNLDRNTEAFF.

V is TRBV18 and J is TRBJ1-1, with 7 bases that match TRBD1. The ends lost 3 bases at V and 2 bases at J; junction bases unmatched: 6. The CDR3 runs 15 residues. CDR1 is KGHSH and CDR2 is LQKENI in the germline V gene. The CDR3 spells CASSPPTGDNTEAFF. In nucleotides, the CDR3 is TGTGCCAGCTCACCCCCTACAGGGGATAACACTGAAGCTTTCTTT.

The J gene is TRBJ1-6, the V gene TRBV5-1, with D tentatively TRBD1 (6 bases). Trimming took 4 bases from V and 6 from J, leaving 11 bases between them. The CDR3 is 14 residues long. The germline CDR1 and CDR2 sequences are SGHRS and YFSETQ. CDR3 residues: CASSRPDSNSPLHF. As DNA, the CDR3 is TGCGCCAGCAGCCGGCCGGACAGTAATTCACCCCTCCACTTT. Drawing the rest from reference TRBV5-1 and TRBJ1-6, the complete variable domain is KAGVTQTPRYLIKTRGQQVTLSCSPISGHRSVSWYQQTPGQGLQFLFEYFSETQRNKGNFPGRFSGRQFSNSRSEMNVSTLELGDSALYLCASSRPDSNSPLHFGNGTRLTVT.

Only a few counts were recorded for this clone. The V and J genes are TRBV9 and TRBJ2-7; TRBD1 matches at 7 bases. J lost 9 bases, V lost 0 bases, and 9 bases had no gene match. CDR3 length equals 14 residues. The germline V gene encodes CDR1 SGDLS and CDR2 YYNGEE. For the CDR3, the DNA is TGTGCCAGCAGCGTAGCTTCCGGACAGGCTCCGCAGTACTTC. Translation: CASSVASGQAPQYF. The full variable domain, with the rest looked up from reference TRBV9 and TRBJ2-7, is DSGVTQTPKHLITATGQRVTLRCSPRSGDLSVYWYQQSLDQGLQFLIQYYNGEERAKGNILERFSAQQFPDLHSELNLSSLELGDSALYFCASSVASGQAPQYFGPGTRLTVT.

The CDR3, as DNA: TGTGCCAGCAGTGATTTATCCTACGAGCAGTACTTC. Translating it yields CASSDLSYEQYF. This chain joins TRBV2 and TRBJ2-7; D remains ambiguous. CDR3 size: 12 residues. Trimming pared 3 bases from V and 1 base from J, leaving 4 bases between. Germline values: CDR1 SNHLY, CDR2 FYNNEI.

V gene TRBV7-2 combines with J gene TRBJ2-3; 8 nucleotides line up with TRBD2. The CDR3 contains 16 residues. The germline V gene encodes CDR1 SGHTA and CDR2 FQGNSA. After removal of 3 bases from V and 4 bases from J, the junction contained 9 bases not matched to a gene. CDR3 bases: TGTGCCAGCAGCTTTTCCAGCGGGAGAAAGGCAGATACGCAGTATTTT. It is translated as CASSFSSGRKADTQYF.

V is TRBV30 and J is TRBJ2-5; D may be TRBD2 (6 bases). Per the germline V gene, CDR1 is GTSNPN and CDR2 is SVGIG (reference sequence). The CDR3 extends over 13 amino acids. V was clipped by 4 bases and J by 7 bases, with 16 bases between them. The CDR3 DNA reads as TGTGCCTGGAAGCTGTCCGGGGGATGGACCCAGTACTTC. This translates into CAWKLSGGWTQYF.

CDR3 sequence: CASRRPGSNQPQHF. The CDR3 DNA is TGTGCCAGCCGCCGTCCGGGGAGCAATCAGCCCCAGCATTTT. The V and J genes are TRBV28 and TRBJ1-5; D remains ambiguous. V shed 8 bases and J shed 1 base, with 12 bases lying between them. Germline loops: CDR1 MDHEN, CDR2 SYDVKM. CDR3 size: 14 residues. Together with reference TRBV28 and TRBJ1-5, the CDR3 gives the full variable domain: DVKVTQSSRYLVKRTGEKVFLECVQDMDHENMFWYRQDPGLGLRLIYFSYDVKMKEKGDIPEGYSVSREKKERFSLILESASTNQTSMYLCASRRPGSNQPQHFGDGTRLSIL.

This clone has just one count. This chain connects TRBV5-4 to TRBJ2-3; 8 bases line up with TRBD2. J lost 2 bases, V lost 4 bases, and 12 bases had no gene match. Germline CDR1 SGHNT, CDR2 YYREEE (reference sequence). The CDR3 contains 17 residues. The CDR3 sequence is CASSRGASGQYTDTQYF. The CDR3 DNA is TGTGCCAGCAGCCGCGGTGCTAGCGGGCAATACACAGATACGCAGTATTTT.

This chain joins TRBV6-1 and TRBJ1-2, with 7 bases matching TRBD1. The CDR3 extends over 14 amino acids. V trimming: 6 bases; J trimming: 9 bases; junction bases outside the gene matches: 13. CDR1 and CDR2 from the germline V gene are MNHNS and SASEGT. The DNA for the CDR3 is TGTGCCAGCAGACCCCTCGGGACAGCTATTAGCTACACCTTC. Its translation is CASRPLGTAISYTF.

CDR3 nucleotide sequence: TGTGCCAGCAGCAAGAGGGGAGGGTACGGCGAGCAGTACTTC. Translating it yields CASSKRGGYGEQYF. The J gene is TRBJ2-7, the V gene TRBV21-1; the table's D call, TRBD2, has no DNA check behind it. TRBV21-1 is an annotated pseudogene. This CDR3 has 14 residues.

The rearrangement links TRBV9 to TRBJ1-3; D is unresolved. Germline values: CDR1 SGDLS, CDR2 YYNGEE. The CDR3 length is 15 residues. Trimming cost V 3 bases and J 0 bases, with 10 bases left between them. The CDR3 sequence is CASSEGSTSGNTIYF. The CDR3 nucleotides read TGTGCCAGCAGCGAAGGGAGCACCTCTGGAAACACCATATATTTT.

The chain combines TRBV5-1 with TRBJ1-5; D unresolved. Germline V gives CDR1 SGHRS, CDR2 YFSETQ. V was trimmed by 6 bases and J by 5 bases, leaving 9 bases between them. The CDR3 covers 12 residues. CDR3 DNA: TGCGCCAGCACCCCCGGGGATCAGCCCCAGCATTTT. This translates into CASTPGDQPQHF.

The chain recombines TRBV5-1 with TRBJ2-7; 8 bases line up with TRBD1. The CDR3 spans 14 residues. Trimming took 3 bases from V and 0 from J; bases not matched to a gene: 2. Germline V gene sequence: CDR1 SGHRS, CDR2 YFSETQ. CDR3 DNA sequence: TGCGCCAGCAGCTCCGGACAGGGCTCCTACGAGCAGTACTTC. As protein: CASSSGQGSYEQYF.

The chain carries TRBV25-1 and TRBJ1-3, with 8 nucleotides matching TRBD1. The CDR3 length is 13 residues. In germline, CDR1 is MGHDK, CDR2 SYGVNS. CDR3 in amino acids: CATGTGSGNTIYF. The CDR3 DNA reads as TGTGCAACCGGGACAGGCTCTGGAAACACCATATATTTT.

J is TRBJ2-4 and V is TRBV10-1; D gene ambiguous. V was cut by 0 bases and J by 1 base, with 4 bases left in between. Germline loops: CDR1 WNHNN, CDR2 SYGVQD (reference sequence). The CDR3 consists of 14 residues. CDR3 region: CASSESPAKNIQYF. CDR3 bases: TGCGCCAGCAGTGAGTCCCCGGCCAAAAACATTCAGTACTTC.

V gene TRBV5-4 combines with J gene TRBJ2-7; 8 bases align to TRBD1. The CDR3 runs 15 residues. V was pared by 4 bases and J by 2 bases, with 8 bases of the junction left unmatched. Per the germline V gene, CDR1 is SGHNT and CDR2 is YYREEE (reference sequence). The CDR3 loop reads CASSPTGTGTYEQYF. CDR3 nucleotide sequence: TGTGCCAGCAGCCCAACCGGGACAGGTACCTACGAGCAGTACTTC.

The chain combines TRBV5-1 with TRBJ2-7; D gene ambiguous. This CDR3 has 12 amino acids. Trimming removed 6 bases from V and 3 bases from J, with 10 bases in between. Germline assignment: CDR1 SGHRS and CDR2 YFSETQ. In DNA form, the CDR3 reads TGCGCCAGCACGTCTTCAGGCTACGAGCAGTACTTC. This codes for CASTSSGYEQYF. Using reference TRBV5-1 and TRBJ2-7 for the parts outside the CDR3, the full variable domain is KAGVTQTPRYLIKTRGQQVTLSCSPISGHRSVSWYQQTPGQGLQFLFEYFSETQRNKGNFPGRFSGRQFSNSRSEMNVSTLELGDSALYLCASTSSGYEQYFGPGTRLTVT.

V is TRBV5-4 and J is TRBJ2-5; 10 bases agree with TRBD2. From germline, CDR1 is SGHNT and CDR2 YYREEE (reference sequence). V was pared by 7 bases and J by 3 bases, with 6 bases of the junction left unmatched. CDR3 length: 14 residues. The CDR3 sequence: CASQSGRGEETQYF. CDR3 sequence (DNA): TGTGCCAGCCAAAGCGGGAGGGGGGAAGAGACCCAGTACTTC.

J is TRBJ1-5 and V is TRBV19; unclear D gene. Germline V gene lookup returns CDR1 LNHDA and CDR2 SQIVND (reference sequence). The CDR3 length is 13 residues. V gave up 3 bases and J gave up 6 bases, with 9 bases separating them. Written as DNA, the CDR3 is TGTGCCAGTAGTATTCTAAGTGGTCAGCCCCAGCATTTT. It translates to CASSILSGQPQHF.

This rearrangement joins TRBV30 to TRBJ2-5; D is perhaps TRBD1 (6 bases). The CDR3 runs 14 residues. Germline V CDR1 and CDR2: GTSNPN, SVGIG (reference sequence). The V gene lost 0 bases and the J gene lost 4 bases, with 12 bases spanning the gap. The CDR3 DNA follows: TGTGCCTGGAGTGTCTCACAGGGTAGAGAGACCCAGTACTTC. Translating it yields CAWSVSQGRETQYF.

The V gene is TRBV5-4, the J gene TRBJ2-3; the match to TRBD1 covers 9 bases. Trimming removed 4 bases from V and 3 bases from J; junction bases left unmatched: 9. This CDR3 comprises 16 residues. Germline lookup yields CDR1 SGHNT and CDR2 YYREEE (reference sequence). As DNA, the CDR3 is TGTGCCAGCAGCCCAAGGACAGGGGCCAATACAGATACGCAGTATTTT. Translated: CASSPRTGANTDTQYF.

The chain couples TRBV18 to TRBJ1-3, with D perhaps matching TRBD1 (6 bases). V was cut by 3 bases and J by 0 bases, with 9 bases left in between. This CDR3 spans 15 amino acids. The germline CDR1 and CDR2 sequences are KGHSH and LQKENI. CDR3 nucleotide sequence: TGTGCCAGCTCACCCGGACAGATCTCTGGAAACACCATATATTTT. This gives the protein CASSPGQISGNTIYF.